This T cell receptor (beta chain) was sequenced during a study of graft-versus-host responses after intestinal transplantation (dated by TCRdb to about 2021). Concerning the study at large: Multivisceral, liver-intestinal, or isolated intestinal transplants were received by the recipients. A cohort of 24 intestinal transplant recipients, including one retransplant, was enrolled, and 3 patients lacking pretransplant specimens were excluded. Bulk TCR-beta CDR3 sequencing was used to track graft-versus-host and host-versus-graft alloreactive T cell clones in the graft, circulation and bone marrow after intestinal transplantation. Every recipient was given anti-thymocyte globulin induction, then maintenance tacrolimus and steroids for approximately 3 years. Alloreactive clones were identified by sequencing pre-transplant mixed lymphocyte reaction products and comparing these products with unstimulated pre-transplant donor and recipient T cells. A peak of at least 4% donor T cells among recipient peripheral blood mononuclear cells was the definition used for donor T cell macrochimerism. Samples from a few later patients were sequenced in-house on an Illumina MiSeq with MiXCR processing rather than by the commercial service. Points the paper makes about the study in general: Early after transplant, peak levels of circulating GvH clones were associated with declines in HvG clones. GvH clones were detected in recipient bone marrow, and some of these GvH clones were observed earlier in ileal mucosa or blood, consistent with an intestinal mucosal origin. The conclusions were limited by the relatively low number and heterogeneity of the intestinal transplant patients. Patients with donor T cell macrochimerism had high GvH to HvG T cell clonal ratios in their allografts.

For this clone: The clone's antigen remains unknown. Base qualities are not provided; no much larger clone lies one nucleotide away. The identical CDR3 is also encoded by other nucleotide sequences in the sample.

Sample time point, as interpreted from the label and publication: cells obtained before transplantation from donor or recipient. CD3+CD4+ and CD3+CD8+ populations were FACS-sorted from unstimulated pre-transplant donor and recipient cells taken from spleen or lymph nodes. Inclusive of the bounding cysteine and phenylalanine, the CDR3 is 13 residues long. Just the 39-base CDR3 DNA is kept, in frame starting at base 1. V was cut back by 1 base and J by 8 bases, leaving a gap of 11 bases between them. According to the germline V gene (reference sequence), CDR1 reads SEHNR and CDR2 reads FQNEAQ. Receptor amplification or capture employed the immunoSEQ multiplex PCR assay. In most patients, genomic DNA was isolated using the Qiagen DNeasy Blood and Tissue Kit and sent frozen to Adaptive Biotechnologies for TCR sequencing. For most patients, genomic DNA was subjected to high-throughput TCR-beta CDR3 sequencing by Adaptive Biotechnologies. On the study's bioinformatics: TCR sequencing data were retrieved from Adaptive's ImmunoSEQ software for 18 patients, whereas a few other patients were processed with MiXCR and VDJtools. CD4 versus CD8 sorting errors were corrected by removing sequences found in both subsets at a frequency ratio below 5:1. CDR3 nucleotide sequences shared between donor and recipient were removed because their origin could not be assigned. At least 2-fold expansion over unstimulated cells and a minimum CFSE-low frequency of 0.002% (template counts) or 0.001% (read counts) were required for clones to be classified as alloreactive. Mappable clones were those detected in sequenced pre-transplant spleen, lymph node, or MLR CFSE-low populations of the donor or recipient. Cumulative frequency of alloreactive clones was calculated as a percentage of all sequences weighted by copy number. TCRdb re-hosts the immuneACCESS table, in-frame sequences only. Its copies lack some clones; in the studies checked, an unresolved V gene accounts for under half of them, and the cause for the rest is not known. V, J and clone size are taken as reported in that table, and D and trimming were inferred from the DNA itself. The sample table holds fewer than 110,000 clones, of which approximately 94% were seen once. The ten largest clonotypes hold under 1.5% of the sample.

The sequence was collected from a human donor who received an intestinal transplant. Recombination linked TRBV7-9 to TRBJ1-2; the D segment cannot be called with confidence. Sequenced material: unstimulated CD8+ T cells sorted from spleen or lymph node cells, taken before intestinal transplant. The nucleotide sequence is given as TGTGCCAGCAGCTTAGATAATGTGGACGGCTACACCTTC. Its protein reads: CASSLDNVDGYTF.